This section outlines one TCR beta chain sequence together with its context. Method: immunoSEQ multiplex PCR; TCRdb's copy keeps in-frame clones and lacks some. The table includes approximately 100,000 clones, over 80% detected once. This sample stems from a study of PD-1 blockade in classical Hodgkin lymphoma. Regarding time point: cycle 4 day 1 (C4D1), after five to seven weeks of nivolumab. All patients relapsed after autologous stem cell transplantation, and brentuximab vedotin exposure varied. Complete response, partial response or progressive disease made up the best responses. Germline V CDR1 and CDR2: SGHKS, YYEKEE (reference sequence). V lost 0 bases to trimming and J lost 3 bases, with 15 bases between them. The CDR3 is 16 residues long.

The receptor comes from a human donor with classical Hodgkin lymphoma. This material consisted of peripheral blood mononuclear cells (PBMCs), taken before the fourth cycle of nivolumab. The rearrangement uses TRBV5-5 and TRBJ1-1; D call uncertain. CDR3 in DNA: TGTGCCAGCAGCTTGGCCGGGCCAGACTGGCACACTGAAGCTTTCTTT. Protein sequence: CASSLAGPDWHTEAFF.